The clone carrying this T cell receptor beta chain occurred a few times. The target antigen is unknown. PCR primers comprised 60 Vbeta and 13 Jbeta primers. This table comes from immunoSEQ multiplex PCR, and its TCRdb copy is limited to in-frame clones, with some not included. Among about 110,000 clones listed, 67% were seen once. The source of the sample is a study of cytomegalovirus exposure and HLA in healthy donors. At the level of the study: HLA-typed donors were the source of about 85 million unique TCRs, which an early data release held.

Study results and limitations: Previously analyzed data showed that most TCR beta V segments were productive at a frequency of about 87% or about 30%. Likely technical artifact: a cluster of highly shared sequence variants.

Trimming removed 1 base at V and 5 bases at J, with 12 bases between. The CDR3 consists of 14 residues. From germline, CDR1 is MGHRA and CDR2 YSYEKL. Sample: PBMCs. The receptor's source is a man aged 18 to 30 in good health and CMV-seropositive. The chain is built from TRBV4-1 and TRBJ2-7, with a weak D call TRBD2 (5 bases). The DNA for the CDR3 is TGCGCCAGCAGCCAAGCCGCGGTCGGGGACGAGCAGTACTTC. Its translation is CASSQAAVGDEQYF.